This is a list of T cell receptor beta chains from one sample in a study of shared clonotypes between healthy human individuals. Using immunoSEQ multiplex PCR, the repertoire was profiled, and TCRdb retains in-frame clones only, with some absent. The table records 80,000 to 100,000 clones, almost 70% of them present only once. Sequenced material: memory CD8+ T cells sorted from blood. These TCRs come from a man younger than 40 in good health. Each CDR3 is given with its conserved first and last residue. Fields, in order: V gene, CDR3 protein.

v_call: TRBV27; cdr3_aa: CASSSGLFKSYNEQFF
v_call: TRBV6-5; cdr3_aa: CASSRVWGNEQFF
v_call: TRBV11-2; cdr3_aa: CASSKGLAGVGDNEQFF
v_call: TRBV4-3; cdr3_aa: CASSQDGVPFTEAFF
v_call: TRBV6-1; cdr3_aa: CASSSGYGYTF
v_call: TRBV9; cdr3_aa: CASGSDSSNQPQHF
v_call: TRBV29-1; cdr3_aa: CSAGIGGGGYNEQFF
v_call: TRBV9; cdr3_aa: CASSAATGVWNEQFF
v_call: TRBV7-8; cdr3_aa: CASSLVGGEQFF
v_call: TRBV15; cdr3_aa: CATSRDQERSGASTDTQYF
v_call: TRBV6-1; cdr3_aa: CASSEGDAGAGELFF
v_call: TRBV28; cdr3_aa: CASSSIFRGDQETQYF
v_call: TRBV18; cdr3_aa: CASSGDSAFEAFF
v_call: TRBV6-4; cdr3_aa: CASSPRTGRGPYEQYF
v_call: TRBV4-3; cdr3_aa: CASSARLSYNEQFF
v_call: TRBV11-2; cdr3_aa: CASSLDPRYEQYF
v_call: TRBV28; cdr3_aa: CASSFYGSSTDTQYF
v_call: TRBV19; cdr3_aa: CASTQTGTPGFSNQPQHF
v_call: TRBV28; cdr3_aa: CASSLEDYEQYF
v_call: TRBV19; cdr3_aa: CASSVGGLGGNEQFF
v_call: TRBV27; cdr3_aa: CASSLAGATNTEAFF
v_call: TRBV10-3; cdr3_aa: CAISEMLGASGYTF
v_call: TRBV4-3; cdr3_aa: CASSPDSNEQFF
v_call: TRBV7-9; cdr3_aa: CASSPSGTGITGANVLTF
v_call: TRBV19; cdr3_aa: CASSNGLEETQYF
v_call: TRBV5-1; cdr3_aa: CASSSGQTGNTIYF
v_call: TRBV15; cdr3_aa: CATSREFGGEQFF
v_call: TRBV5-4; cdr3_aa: CASIGGGPIYEQYF
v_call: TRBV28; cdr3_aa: CASESLDRGLYNEQFF
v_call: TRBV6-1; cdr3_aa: CASSEDVTVVRGTEAFF
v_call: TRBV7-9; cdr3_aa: CASRAGGYYSGNTIYF
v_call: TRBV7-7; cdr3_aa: CASSAGTGEGEKLFF
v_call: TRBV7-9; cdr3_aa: CASSLVGPSYNEQFF
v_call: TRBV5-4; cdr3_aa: CASSDGLAGAYEETQYF
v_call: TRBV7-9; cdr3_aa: CASSHPLASNTDTQYF
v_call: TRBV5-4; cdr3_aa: CASSFHLKTSGLYNEQFF
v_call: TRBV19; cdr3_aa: CASSRTGEYGYTF
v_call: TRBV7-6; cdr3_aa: CASSSPDRVNTGELFF
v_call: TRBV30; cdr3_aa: CAWSRPRGNTIYF
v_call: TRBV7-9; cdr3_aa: CASSLFPSGSVTPHEQYF
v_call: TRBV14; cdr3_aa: CASSQRTGNSFYGYTF
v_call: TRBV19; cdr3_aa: CASSKGQTYNEQFF
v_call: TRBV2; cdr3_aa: CASRSYGYTF
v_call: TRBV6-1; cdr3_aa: CASGGLSYEQYF
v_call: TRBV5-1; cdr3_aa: CASSFGQGASEQYF
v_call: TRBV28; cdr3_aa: CASRLGSGSYEQYF
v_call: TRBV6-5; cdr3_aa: CASGLGGLYEQYF
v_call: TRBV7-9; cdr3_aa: CASRPARGQSFNEQFF
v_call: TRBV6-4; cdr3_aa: CASSGLSALYEQFF
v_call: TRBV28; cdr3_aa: CATFRIRNEQFF
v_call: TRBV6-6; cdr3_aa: CASRGQGKYGYTF
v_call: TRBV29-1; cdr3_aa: CSVGQGDPYYGYTF
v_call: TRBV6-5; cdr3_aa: CASSYGTGGYEQYF
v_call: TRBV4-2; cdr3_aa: CASSQDGTSGRGAQYF
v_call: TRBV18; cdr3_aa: CASSPGTQDEAFF